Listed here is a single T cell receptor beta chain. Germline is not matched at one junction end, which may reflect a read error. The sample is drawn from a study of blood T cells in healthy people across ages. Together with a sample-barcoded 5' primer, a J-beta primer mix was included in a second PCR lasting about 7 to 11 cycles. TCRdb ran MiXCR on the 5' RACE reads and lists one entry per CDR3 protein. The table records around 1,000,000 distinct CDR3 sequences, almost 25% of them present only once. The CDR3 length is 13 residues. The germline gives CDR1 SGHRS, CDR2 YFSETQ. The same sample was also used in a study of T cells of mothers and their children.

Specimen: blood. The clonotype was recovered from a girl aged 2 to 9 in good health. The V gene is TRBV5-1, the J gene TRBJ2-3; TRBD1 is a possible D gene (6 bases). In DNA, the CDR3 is TGTGCCAGCAGCTTAGCGAGGGGGGATACGCAGTATTTT. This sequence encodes CASSLARGDTQYF.